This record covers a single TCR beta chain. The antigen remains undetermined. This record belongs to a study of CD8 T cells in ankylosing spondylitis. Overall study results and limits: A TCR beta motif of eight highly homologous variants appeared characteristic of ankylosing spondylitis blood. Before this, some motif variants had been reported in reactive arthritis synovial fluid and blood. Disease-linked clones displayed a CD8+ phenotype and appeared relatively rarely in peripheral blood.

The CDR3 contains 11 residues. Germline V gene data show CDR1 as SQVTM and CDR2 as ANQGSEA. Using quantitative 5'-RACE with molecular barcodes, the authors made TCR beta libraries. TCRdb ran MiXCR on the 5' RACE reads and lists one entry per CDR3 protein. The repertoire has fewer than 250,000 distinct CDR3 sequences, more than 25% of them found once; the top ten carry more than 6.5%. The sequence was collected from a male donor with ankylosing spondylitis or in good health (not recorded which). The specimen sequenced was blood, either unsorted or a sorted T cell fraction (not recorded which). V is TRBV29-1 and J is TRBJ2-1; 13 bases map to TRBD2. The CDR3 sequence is CGTSGMGEQFF. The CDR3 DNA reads TGCGGGACTAGCGGGATGGGTGAGCAGTTCTTC.